This T cell receptor beta chain was sequenced in a study of blood T cell repertoires in COVID-19. Seattle's cohort entered during active infection and was followed longitudinally. CDR1 and CDR2 from the germline V gene are KGHSH and LQKENI. V shed 0 bases, J shed 5 bases, and the junction held 0 bases outside the gene matches. The CDR3 totals 14 residues. Per the study methods: Quantification of nucleated cells was approximated via reference gene primer amplification. Libraries were prepared by immunoSEQ multiplex PCR; TCRdb keeps only in-frame clonotypes and omits some of them. V, J and clone size are taken as reported in that table, and D and trimming were inferred from the DNA itself. The sample yields about 140,000 clones, roughly nine tenths seen once.

The sample comprised peripheral blood. The chain combines TRBV18 with TRBJ2-7; 11 bases agree with TRBD1. This clonotype originated in a human donor with COVID-19, enrolled during active disease. The donor label of this sample is uncertain. The CDR3 bases are TGTGCCAGCTCACCACCGGGACAGGGGGACGAGCAGTACTTC. As protein: CASSPPGQGDEQYF.